This is a list of T cell receptor beta chains from one sample in a study of blood T cells in healthy people across ages. TCRdb processed the 5' RACE reads anew with MiXCR; each CDR3 protein has one entry. The table has about 640,000 distinct CDR3 sequences, about 30% seen once; the top ten hold more than 15%. Input material: blood. These receptors all stem from a woman older than 75 in good health. CDR3s include the opening cysteine and the closing phenylalanine or tryptophan. D genes are given only for firm matches. Expanded clones are given a class, and other clones once, few, many or no size at all.

V	J	D	size	CDR3	DNA
TRBV20-1	TRBJ1-2	.	.	CSARDSTGKDGYTF	TGCAGTGCTAGAGACTCCACAGGGAAAGATGGCTACACCTTC
TRBV28	TRBJ2-7	.	.	CASSLSGETYEQYF	TGTGCCAGCAGTTTATCAGGGGAAACCTACGAGCAGTACTTC
TRBV7-2	TRBJ1-3	.	many	CASSRDSSSGNTIYF	TGTGCCAGCAGCCGCGACAGTTCCTCTGGAAACACCATATATTTT
TRBV20-1	TRBJ2-3	.	many	CSAVGVPPFTDTQYF	TGCAGTGCCGTGGGGGTCCCTCCATTCACAGATACGCAGTATTTT
TRBV7-9	TRBJ1-5	.	many	CASSLASGSRNQPQHF	TGTGCCAGCAGCTTAGCTTCCGGGTCCCGCAATCAGCCCCAGCATTTT
TRBV5-1	TRBJ2-7	TRBD1	.	CASSLEGTGLYEQYF	TGCGCCAGCAGCTTGGAGGGGACAGGACTTTACGAGCAGTACTTC
TRBV20-1	TRBJ2-2	.	.	CSARDPGNTTGELFF	TGCAGTGCTAGAGATCCGGGGAATACCACCGGGGAGCTGTTTTTT
TRBV6-2/TRBV6-3	TRBJ1-5	.	.	CASSYSSWRNQPQHF	TGTGCCAGCAGTTACTCGAGTTGGAGAAATCAGCCCCAGCATTTT
TRBV28	TRBJ1-1	.	few	CASSPPGRNTEAFF	TGTGCCAGCAGCCCTCCCGGACGCAACACTGAAGCTTTCTTT
TRBV7-6	TRBJ2-7	.	many	CASSLGEGTGAFSYEQYF	TGTGCCAGCAGCTTAGGGGAGGGGACGGGGGCGTTCTCCTACGAGCAGTACTTC
TRBV6-1	TRBJ2-7	TRBD2	.	CASSESAGVVYEQYF	TGCGCCAGCAGTGAGTCAGCGGGAGTCGTTTACGAGCAGTACTTC
TRBV6-1	TRBJ1-5	.	many	CASSGSALGFGQPQHF	TGTGCCAGCAGTGGGTCGGCCCTCGGTTTCGGCCAGCCCCAGCATTTT
TRBV7-6	TRBJ1-1	.	many	CASSLGGLPEAFF	TGTGCCAGCAGCTTAGGGGGCTTGCCTGAAGCTTTCTTT
TRBV20-1	TRBJ1-1	.	few	CSAFTGADTEAFF	TGCAGTGCCTTCACCGGGGCCGACACTGAAGCTTTCTTT
TRBV9	TRBJ1-5	.	many	CASSVGQTNQPQHF	TGTGCCAGCAGTGTAGGACAGACCAATCAGCCCCAGCATTTT
TRBV18	TRBJ2-3	.	many	CASSPVRGATDTQYF	TGTGCCAGCTCACCAGTGAGGGGGGCCACAGATACGCAGTATTTT
TRBV30	TRBJ1-1	.	.	CAWRGGSTEAFF	TGTGCCTGGAGAGGGGGGAGCACTGAAGCTTTCTTT
TRBV5-4	TRBJ1-2	TRBD1	.	CVSSLPDRGGGYTF	TGTGTCAGCAGCTTACCTGACAGGGGGGGTGGCTACACCTTC
TRBV9	TRBJ2-1	TRBD1	many	CASSVQGDSYNEQFF	TGTGCCAGCAGCGTCCAGGGGGACTCCTACAATGAGCAGTTCTTC
TRBV7-2	TRBJ2-7	.	.	CASSSEAGFYEQYF	TGTGCCAGCAGCTCGGAGGCGGGGTTTTACGAGCAGTACTTC
TRBV5-1	TRBJ2-1	TRBD2	.	CASSPNPIAGGRNEQFF	TGCGCCAGCAGCCCCAATCCAATAGCGGGGGGGCGTAATGAGCAGTTCTTC
TRBV4-1	TRBJ2-3	.	.	CASSQGYRGDTQYF	TGCGCCAGCAGCCAAGGTTACAGAGGAGATACGCAGTATTTT